Detailed here is one TCR beta chain. Construction of the TCRbeta library involved unique molecular identifiers. TCRdb reanalysed the PCR reads using MiXCR and keeps one entry per CDR3 protein. The table lists approximately 340,000 distinct CDR3 sequences, 9% to 12% of them singletons, with around 2.3% in the top ten. The source of the sample is a study of T-cell reconstitution after alpha-beta-depleted transplantation in children. In germline, CDR1 is SGHRS, CDR2 YFSETQ. The CDR3 sequence is 14 residues long. The V and J ends lost 6 bases and 1 base, in that order; junction bases with no gene match: 5.

This clonotype originated in a human donor who donated a stem cell graft to a child with acute lymphoblastic leukemia. The sequences come from PBMCs from the stem cell graft donor, collected from the stem cell graft. The J gene is TRBJ2-3, the V gene TRBV5-1; TRBD2 matches 7 bases. The DNA of the CDR3 is TGCGCCAGCACCGCGAGCGGGGGCACAGATACGCAGTATTTT. Translated, it gives CASTASGGTDTQYF. Supplemented by reference TRBV5-1 and TRBJ2-3, the full variable domain reads KAGVTQTPRYLIKTRGQQVTLSCSPISGHRSVSWYQQTPGQGLQFLFEYFSETQRNKGNFPGRFSGRQFSNSRSEMNVSTLELGDSALYLCASTASGGTDTQYFGPGTRLTVL.